This T cell receptor (beta chain) comes out of a study of glioma-infiltrating T cells. This clonotype has a count of ten or more. TCR alpha and beta CDR3 regions were amplified from RNA using iRepertoire nested multiplex PCR. TCRdb ran MiXCR on the multiplex PCR reads and lists one entry per CDR3 protein. The sample consists of 20,000 to 25,000 distinct CDR3 sequences, around 25% of them appearing once. The CDR3 is made up of 13 amino acids. V lost 3 bases to trimming and J lost 4 bases, with 8 bases between them. From germline, CDR1 is KGHDR and CDR2 SFDVKD. The sequenced material came from glioma tissue, nonneoplastic brain tissue, or PBMCs (not recorded which). The sequence came from a human donor with low-grade glioma or glioblastoma, undergoing nonglioma brain surgery, or in good health (not recorded which). The rearrangement uses TRBV24-1 and TRBJ1-2; no clear D. In DNA, the CDR3 is TGTGCCACCAGTGATGACCGGCGCTATGGCTACACCTTC. Encoded protein: CATSDDRRYGYTF.